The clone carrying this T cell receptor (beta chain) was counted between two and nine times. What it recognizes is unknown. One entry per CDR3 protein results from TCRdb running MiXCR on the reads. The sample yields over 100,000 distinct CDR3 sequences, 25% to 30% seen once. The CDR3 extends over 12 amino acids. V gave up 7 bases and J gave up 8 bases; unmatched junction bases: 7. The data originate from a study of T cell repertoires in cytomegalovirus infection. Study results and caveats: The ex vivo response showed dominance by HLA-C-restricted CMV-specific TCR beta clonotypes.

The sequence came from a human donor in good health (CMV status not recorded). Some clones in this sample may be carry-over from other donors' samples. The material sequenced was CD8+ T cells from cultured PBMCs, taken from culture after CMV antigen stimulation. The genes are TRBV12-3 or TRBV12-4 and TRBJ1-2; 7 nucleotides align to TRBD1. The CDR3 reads CASTLTGNGYTF. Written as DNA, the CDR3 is TGTGCCAGCACCTTGACAGGGAACGGCTACACCTTC.